This TCR beta chain was recorded in a study of T cell clonality in common variable immunodeficiency. Germline V CDR1 and CDR2: SGDLS, YYNGEE. Trimming removed 5 bases from V and 4 bases from J; junction bases left unmatched: 9. There are 16 residues in the CDR3. Donors gave roughly 4.5 to 8.5 ml heparinized peripheral whole blood. This clone has a count of ten or more. The sequence runs out 3 residues before the end of the CDR3; the remainder is reconstructed from the germline J gene. Produced via immunoSEQ multiplex PCR; TCRdb's table is partial and in-frame only. This sample includes over 35,000 clones with no singletons; its ten biggest clones take up about 0.73%.

V gene TRBV9 combines with J gene TRBJ1-2; 12 bases fit TRBD1. This TCR came from a person aged 18-70 years in good health. Specimen: peripheral blood mononuclear cells. The part of the CDR3 DNA that was read is TGTGCCAGCAGACGCGGGACAGGGGGCGCCGGCTATGGC. As protein: CASRRGTGGAGYG. The CDR3 as a whole reads CASRRGTGGAGYGYTF. The variable domain in full, with the rest retrieved from reference TRBV9 and TRBJ1-2, is DSGVTQTPKHLITATGQRVTLRCSPRSGDLSVYWYQQSLDQGLQFLIQYYNGEERAKGNILERFSAQQFPDLHSELNLSSLELGDSALYFCASRRGTGGAGYGYTFGSGTRLTVV.